This T cell receptor beta chain was captured in a study of cytomegalovirus exposure and HLA in healthy donors. General study points: Reported performance of the classifier showed diagnosis of cytomegalovirus status with high specificity and sensitivity. Later, an analysis found that common viral pathogens appeared to be linked with several of the most significant clusters.

Deletions cut 0 bases from V and 0 bases from J, with 14 bases between. CDR1 and CDR2 from the germline V gene are LGHNA and YNFKEQ. CDR3 length equals 18 residues. This clone is a singleton in its sample. As yet, its antigen is unknown. The study ran its PCR with 60 Vbeta and 13 Jbeta primers. How the authors handled the data: An analysis that came later counted roughly 87 million unique TCR beta chains, around 12 million shared. The data were produced by immunoSEQ multiplex PCR, yet TCRdb's version contains in-frame clones alone and is incomplete. From that table come the V and J calls and clone size; the DNA was used to work out D and trimming. The sample includes 150,000 to 200,000 clones, 81% of them seen just once.

The receptor was isolated from a woman aged 25 to 39 in good health and CMV-seronegative. The V gene is TRBV4-2, the J gene TRBJ2-2, with D unresolved. Sequencing used PBMCs. In DNA form, the CDR3 reads TGTGCCAGCAGCCAAGAGGTCCTCCGCGACACGAACACCGGGGAGCTGTTTTTT. It translates to CASSQEVLRDTNTGELFF.